These T cell receptor beta chains were read from a single sample in a study of post-analysis software for immune sequencing data. One entry per CDR3 protein, called by TCRdb with MiXCR from the PCR reads. The sample shows under 900,000 distinct CDR3 sequences, approximately 50% of them seen only once. The sequenced sample was blood. These TCRs come from a girl between 10 and 17 years old with multiple sclerosis. The CDR3 runs from the conserved cysteine through the conserved F or W. A D gene is named only where the DNA matches it firmly. Size is omitted from some rows. Given values are once, few, many or a class for expanded clones.

TGTGCCAGCAGCTTAGAGGGGGGCAAGAACTACGAGCAGTACTTC	CASSLEGGKNYEQYF	-	TRBJ2-7	TRBV7-9	-
TGTGCCAGCAGAACTTATAGCGGGAGGCAGACCCAGTACTTC	CASRTYSGRQTQYF	TRBD2	TRBJ2-5	TRBV2	-
TGTGCCAGCAGTTTTGCGACTAGCGGCTACGAGCAGTACTTC	CASSFATSGYEQYF	TRBD2	TRBJ2-7	TRBV27	-
TGCGCCAGCAGCCGTGCCTCCTCTGGGGCCAACGTCCTGACTTTC	CASSRASSGANVLTF	-	TRBJ2-6	TRBV4-1	few
TGTGCCAGCAGCTTAGAGGGACAGAGGCTTTTCGAGCAGTACTTC	CASSLEGQRLFEQYF	TRBD1	TRBJ2-7	TRBV7-2	-
TGTGCCAGCAGTTCCAGTCTCCAAGAGACCCAGTACTTC	CASSSSLQETQYF	-	TRBJ2-5	TRBV28	-
TGTGCCAGCACCCTACAGGGGTTACATGGCTACACCTTC	CASTLQGLHGYTF	TRBD1	TRBJ1-2	TRBV12-3/TRBV12-4	-
TGTGCCAGCAGCCAAGTCCCAGGGAGAACCTACAATGAGCAGTTCTTC	CASSQVPGRTYNEQFF	-	TRBJ2-1	TRBV14	-
TGCGCCAGCAGCCCGGGCCTCCAGGGCAATCAGCCCCAGCATTTT	CASSPGLQGNQPQHF	-	TRBJ1-5	TRBV5-1	-
TGTGCCAGCAGCCTAAGCGGACCACGTAGCGGGAGGTCGATGGACTCCTACAATGAGCAGTTCTTC	CASSLSGPRSGRSMDSYNEQFF	TRBD2	TRBJ2-1	TRBV11-1	-
TGCAGTGCTAGCGGGGGCCCCCCAGATACGCAGTATTTT	CSASGGPPDTQYF	-	TRBJ2-3	TRBV20-1	-
TGTGCCAGCAGCTTGCCGGGACTCCCCCTTAATCAGCCCCAGCATTTT	CASSLPGLPLNQPQHF	-	TRBJ1-5	TRBV5-8	few
TGTGCCAGCAGCCCGACGGCCTTTTGGGGCTACACCTTC	CASSPTAFWGYTF	-	TRBJ1-2	TRBV14	-
TGTGCCTGGAGTCTCTCTCGGACATCATTCTCCTACAATGAGCAGTTCTTC	CAWSLSRTSFSYNEQFF	-	TRBJ2-1	TRBV30	few
TGTGCCAGCAGACCGGGGGGAGGCTCCTACAATGAGCAGTTCTTC	CASRPGGGSYNEQFF	TRBD2	TRBJ2-1	TRBV7-8	-
TGCAGCGTCCATACAGAGACAGGGTTTGACGGCTACACCTTC	CSVHTETGFDGYTF	TRBD1	TRBJ1-2	TRBV29-1	-
TGTGCCAGCAGCCACCAGACGTTGGCTCCGCCGCAGTATTTT	CASSHQTLAPPQYF	-	TRBJ2-3	TRBV14	-
TGTGCCAGCAGCTTATCTAGCGGGGGGACTCTCTCCTACGAGCAGTACTTC	CASSLSSGGTLSYEQYF	TRBD2	TRBJ2-7	TRBV7-2	-
TGCGCCAGCAGCCAAGGGGACAGGGGACCCTACGAGCAGTACTTC	CASSQGDRGPYEQYF	TRBD1	TRBJ2-7	TRBV5-1	-
TGTGCCAGCAGCTTAGGGGGGCAGGGGGCCTGGGATGAGCAGTACTTC	CASSLGGQGAWDEQYF	TRBD1	TRBJ2-5	TRBV7-9	-
TGTGCCAGCAGCTTGGACCTCCGCCAAGAGACCCAGTACTTC	CASSLDLRQETQYF	-	TRBJ2-5	TRBV5-5	once
TGTGCCGGGTGCCGGGGGGGAGCTTACAATGAGCAGTTCTTC	CAGCRGGAYNEQFF	TRBD2	TRBJ2-1	TRBV6-1	-
TGTGCCAGCAGCTTGAATGGGGATGAGCAGTTCTTC	CASSLNGDEQFF	-	TRBJ2-1	TRBV5-8	few
TGTGCCAGCGCCACGGGCCTTAATGAAAAACTGTTTTTT	CASATGLNEKLFF	-	TRBJ1-4	TRBV11-2	-